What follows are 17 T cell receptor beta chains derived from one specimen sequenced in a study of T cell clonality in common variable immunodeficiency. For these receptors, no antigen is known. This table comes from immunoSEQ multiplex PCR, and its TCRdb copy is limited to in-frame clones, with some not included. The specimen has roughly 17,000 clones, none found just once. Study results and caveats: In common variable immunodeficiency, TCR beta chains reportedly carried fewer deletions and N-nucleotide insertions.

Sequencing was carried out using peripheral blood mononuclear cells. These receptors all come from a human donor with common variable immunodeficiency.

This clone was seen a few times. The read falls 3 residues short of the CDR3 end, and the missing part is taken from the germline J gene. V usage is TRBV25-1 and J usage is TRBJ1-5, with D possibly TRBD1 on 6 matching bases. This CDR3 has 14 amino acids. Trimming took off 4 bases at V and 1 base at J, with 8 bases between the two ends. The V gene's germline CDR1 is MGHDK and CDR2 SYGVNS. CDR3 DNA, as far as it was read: TGTGCCAGCAGTGGTAGGGGGAGCAATCAGCCC. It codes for CASSGRGSNQP. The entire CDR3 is CASSGRGSNQPQHF.

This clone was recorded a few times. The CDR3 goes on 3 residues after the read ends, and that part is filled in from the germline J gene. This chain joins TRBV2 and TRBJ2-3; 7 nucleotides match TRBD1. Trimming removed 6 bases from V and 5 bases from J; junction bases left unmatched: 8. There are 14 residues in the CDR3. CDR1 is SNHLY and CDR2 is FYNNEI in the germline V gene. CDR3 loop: CASRRDSTEDTQYF. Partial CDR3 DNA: TGTGCCAGCAGGAGGGACAGTACGGAAGATACG.

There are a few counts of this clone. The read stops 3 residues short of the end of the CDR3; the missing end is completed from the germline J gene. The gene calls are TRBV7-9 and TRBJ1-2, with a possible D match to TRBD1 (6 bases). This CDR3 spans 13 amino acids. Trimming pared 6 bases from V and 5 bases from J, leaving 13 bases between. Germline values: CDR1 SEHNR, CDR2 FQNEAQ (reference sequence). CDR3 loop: CASRLDRQYGYTF. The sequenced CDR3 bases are TGTGCCAGCAGGCTAGACAGGCAATATGGC.

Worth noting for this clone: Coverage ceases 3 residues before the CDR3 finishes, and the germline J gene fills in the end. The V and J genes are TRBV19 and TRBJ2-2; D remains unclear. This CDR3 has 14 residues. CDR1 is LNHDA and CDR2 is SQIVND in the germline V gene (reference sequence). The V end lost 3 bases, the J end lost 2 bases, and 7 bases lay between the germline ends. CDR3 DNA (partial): TGTGCCAGTAGTATCCAATCAAACACCGGGGAG. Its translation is CASSIQSNTGE. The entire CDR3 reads CASSIQSNTGELFF. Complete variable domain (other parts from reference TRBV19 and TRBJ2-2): DGGITQSPKYLFRKEGQNVTLSCEQNLNHDAMYWYRQDPGQGLRLIYYSQIVNDFQKGDIAEGYSVSREKKESFPLTVTSAQKNPTAFYLCASSIQSNTGELFFGEGSRLTVL.

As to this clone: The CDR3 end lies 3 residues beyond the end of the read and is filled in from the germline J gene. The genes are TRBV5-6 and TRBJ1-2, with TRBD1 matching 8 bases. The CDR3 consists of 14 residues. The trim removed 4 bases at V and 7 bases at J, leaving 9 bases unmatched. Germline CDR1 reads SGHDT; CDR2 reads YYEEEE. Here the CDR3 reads CASSPLGDRSGYTF. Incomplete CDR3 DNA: TGTGCCAGCAGCCCGTTAGGGGACAGGAGTGGC.

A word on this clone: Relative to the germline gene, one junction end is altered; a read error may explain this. The CDR3 loop reads CASSYYFSYGYTF. CDR3 DNA, as far as it was read: TGTGCCAGCAGCTACTACTTTAGTTATGGC. This rearrangement joins TRBV6-2 or TRBV6-3 to TRBJ1-2; D unresolved. The DNA ends 3 residues before the CDR3 does, and the rest of the CDR3 is filled in from the germline J gene. The CDR3 covers 13 residues. The V gene's germline CDR1 is MNHEY and CDR2 SVGEGT.

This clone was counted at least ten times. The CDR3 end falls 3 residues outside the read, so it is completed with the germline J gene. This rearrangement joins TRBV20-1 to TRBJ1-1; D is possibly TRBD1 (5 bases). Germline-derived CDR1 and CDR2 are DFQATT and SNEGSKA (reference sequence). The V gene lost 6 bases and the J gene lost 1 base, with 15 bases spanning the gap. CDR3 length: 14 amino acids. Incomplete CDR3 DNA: TGCAGTGCACCCAACAGACAGACGAACACTGAA. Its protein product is CSAPNRQTNTE. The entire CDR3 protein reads CSAPNRQTNTEAFF.

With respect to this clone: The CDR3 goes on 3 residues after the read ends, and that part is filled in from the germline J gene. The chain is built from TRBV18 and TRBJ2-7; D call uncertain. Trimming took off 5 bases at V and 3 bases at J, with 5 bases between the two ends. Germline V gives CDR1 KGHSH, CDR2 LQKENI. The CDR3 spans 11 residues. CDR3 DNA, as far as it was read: TGTGCCAGCTCATCGGGCTACGAG. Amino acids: CASSSGYE. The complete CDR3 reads CASSSGYEQYF.

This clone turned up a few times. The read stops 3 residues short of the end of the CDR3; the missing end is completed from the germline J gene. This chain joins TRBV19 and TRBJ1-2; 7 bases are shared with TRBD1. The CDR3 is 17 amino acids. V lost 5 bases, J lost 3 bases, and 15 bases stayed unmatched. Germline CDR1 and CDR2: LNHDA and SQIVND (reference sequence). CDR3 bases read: TGTGCCAGTAGTCTCTCGACAGGGCCGCGCACCTACTATGGC. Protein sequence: CASSLSTGPRTYYG. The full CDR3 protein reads CASSLSTGPRTYYGYTF.

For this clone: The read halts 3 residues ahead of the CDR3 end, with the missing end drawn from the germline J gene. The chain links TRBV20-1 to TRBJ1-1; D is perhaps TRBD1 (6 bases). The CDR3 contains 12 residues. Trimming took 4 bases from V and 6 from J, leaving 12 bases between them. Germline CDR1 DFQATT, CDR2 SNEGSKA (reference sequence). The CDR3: CSATTGIAEAFF. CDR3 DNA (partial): TGCAGTGCTACTACAGGGATCGCTGAA.

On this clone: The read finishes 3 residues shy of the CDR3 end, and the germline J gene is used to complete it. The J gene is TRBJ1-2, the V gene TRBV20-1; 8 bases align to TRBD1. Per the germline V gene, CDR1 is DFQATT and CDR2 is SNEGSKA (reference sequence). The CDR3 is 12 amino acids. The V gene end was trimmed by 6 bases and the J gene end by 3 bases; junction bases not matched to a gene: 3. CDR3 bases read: TGCAGTGCCACAGGGGGGGACTATGGC. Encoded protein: CSATGGDYG. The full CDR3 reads CSATGGDYGYTF.

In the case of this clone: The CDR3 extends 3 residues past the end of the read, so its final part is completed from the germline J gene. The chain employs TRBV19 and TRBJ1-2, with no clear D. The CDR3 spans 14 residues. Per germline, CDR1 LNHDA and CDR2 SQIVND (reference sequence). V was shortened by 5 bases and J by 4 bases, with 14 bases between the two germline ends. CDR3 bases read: TGTGCCAGTAGTCCGCGGGCACAGATCTATGGC. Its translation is CASSPRAQIYG. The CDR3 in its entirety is CASSPRAQIYGYTF.

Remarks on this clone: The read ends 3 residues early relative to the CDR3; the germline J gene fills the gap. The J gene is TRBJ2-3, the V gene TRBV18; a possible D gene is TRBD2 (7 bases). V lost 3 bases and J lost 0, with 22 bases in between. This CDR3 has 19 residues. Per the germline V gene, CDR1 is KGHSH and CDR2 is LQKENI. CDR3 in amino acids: CASSPILGAGEGSTDTQYF. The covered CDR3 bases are TGTGCCAGCTCACCTATCCTGGGAGCAGGGGAGGGTAGCACAGATACG.

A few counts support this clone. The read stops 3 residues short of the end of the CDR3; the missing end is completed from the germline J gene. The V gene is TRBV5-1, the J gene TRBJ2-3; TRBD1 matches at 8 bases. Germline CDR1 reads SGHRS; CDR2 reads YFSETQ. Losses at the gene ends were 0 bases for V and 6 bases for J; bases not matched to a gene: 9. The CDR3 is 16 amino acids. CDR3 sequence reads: CASSLEPGQGFDTQYF. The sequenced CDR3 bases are TGCGCCAGCAGCTTGGAGCCAGGACAGGGATTCGATACG.

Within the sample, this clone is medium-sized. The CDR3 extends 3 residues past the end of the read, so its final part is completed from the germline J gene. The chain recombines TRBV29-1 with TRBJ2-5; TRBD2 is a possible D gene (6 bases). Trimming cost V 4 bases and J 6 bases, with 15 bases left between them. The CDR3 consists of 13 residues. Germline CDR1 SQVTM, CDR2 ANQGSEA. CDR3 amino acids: CSVGSTEGKTQYF. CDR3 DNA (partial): TGCAGCGTTGGGTCGACGGAGGGGAAGACC.

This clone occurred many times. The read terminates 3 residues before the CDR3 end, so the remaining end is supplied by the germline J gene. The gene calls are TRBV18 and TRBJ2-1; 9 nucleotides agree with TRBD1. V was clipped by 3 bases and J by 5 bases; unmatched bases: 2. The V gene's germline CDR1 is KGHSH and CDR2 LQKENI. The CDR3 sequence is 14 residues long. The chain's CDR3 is CASSPGTGHNEQFF. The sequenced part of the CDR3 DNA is TGTGCCAGCTCACCCGGGACAGGGCACAATGAG.

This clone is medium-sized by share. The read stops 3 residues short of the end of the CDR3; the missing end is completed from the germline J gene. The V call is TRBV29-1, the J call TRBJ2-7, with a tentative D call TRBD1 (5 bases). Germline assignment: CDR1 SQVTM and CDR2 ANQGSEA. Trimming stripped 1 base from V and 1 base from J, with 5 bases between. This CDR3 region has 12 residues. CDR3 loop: CSVEGQSYEQYF. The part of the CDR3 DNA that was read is TGCAGCGTTGAAGGACAGTCCTACGAG.